These 26 T cell receptor beta chains share one sample of origin, sequenced in a study of radiotherapy plus CTLA-4 blockade in lung cancer. Measured with immunoSEQ multiplex PCR; TCRdb has only the in-frame clones, and not every one. This sample has over 60,000 clones, with about nine tenths found just once. The sample consisted of peripheral blood, taken from a patient treated with radiotherapy plus ipilimumab. These receptors came from a human donor with non-small cell lung cancer that progressed on radiotherapy plus ipilimumab.

The chain is built from TRBV6-1 and TRBJ1-5, with D hard to call. The V end was cut by 7 bases, the J end by 6 bases, with 13 bases between. Germline assignment: CDR1 MNHNS and CDR2 SASEGT. The CDR3 loop spans 13 amino acids. The CDR3 loop is CASTGEVGQPQHF. DNA of the CDR3: TGTGCCAGCACCGGGGAAGTGGGTCAGCCCCAGCATTTT.

The chain recombines TRBV29-1 with TRBJ2-1; tentatively, D is TRBD2 (6 bases). The CDR3 contains 14 residues. Trimming shortened V by 2 bases and J by 2 bases, and 10 bases separated the two germline ends. Germline V gene sequence: CDR1 SQVTM, CDR2 ANQGSEA. The CDR3 here is CSVESGGPYNEQFF. The DNA of the CDR3 is TGCAGCGTTGAATCCGGGGGTCCCTACAATGAGCAGTTCTTC.

This sequence joins TRBV27 and TRBJ2-7, with D tentatively TRBD2 (6 bases). V was pared by 4 bases and J by 3 bases, with 16 bases between. Germline assignment: CDR1 MNHEY and CDR2 SMNVEV (reference sequence). The CDR3 has 15 amino acids. CDR3 DNA: TGTGCCAGCAGTTGTTGCCGGGAGCTCCGCTACGAGCAGTACTTC. Its protein product is CASSCCRELRYEQYF.

V usage is TRBV6-5 and J usage is TRBJ2-2; tentative D call: TRBD1 (6 bases). V was cut by 6 bases and J by 4 bases, with 12 bases left in between. Germline V lookup: CDR1 MNHEY, CDR2 SVGAGI. The CDR3 contains 14 residues. The CDR3 DNA follows: TGTGCCAGCAGGGGACATCTTAGCACCGGGGAGCTGTTTTTT. Translated, it gives CASRGHLSTGELFF.

This clone was detected a few times. The chain links TRBV14 to TRBJ2-1; D call uncertain. V was clipped by 5 bases and J by 1 base, with 6 bases between them. This CDR3 comprises 13 residues. CDR1 and CDR2 (germline): SGHDN, FVKESK. CDR3 residues: CASSFESYNEQFF. Written as DNA, the CDR3 is TGTGCCAGCAGCTTTGAATCCTACAATGAGCAGTTCTTC.

A few counts support this clone. The rearrangement joins TRBV25-1 to TRBJ1-4; no clear D gene. The V gene lost 4 bases and the J gene lost 7 bases, with 7 bases spanning the gap. This CDR3 comprises 12 residues. Germline V gives CDR1 MGHDK, CDR2 SYGVNS. The CDR3 nucleotides read TGTGCCAGCAGTGGAACAGTTGAAAAACTGTTTTTT. As protein: CASSGTVEKLFF. Based on the CDR3 plus reference TRBV25-1 and TRBJ1-4, the full variable domain is EADIYQTPRYLVIGTGKKITLECSQTMGHDKMYWYQQDPGMELHLIHYSYGVNSTEKGDLSSESTVSRIRTEHFPLTLESARPSHTSQYLCASSGTVEKLFFGSGTQLSVL.

The J gene is TRBJ2-2, the V gene TRBV6-1; TRBD2 is a possible D gene (7 bases). The germline V gene has CDR1 MNHNS and CDR2 SASEGT. The CDR3 runs to 19 residues. V lost 2 bases and J 1 base, leaving 20 bases between the germline ends. The CDR3: CASSERGATSVGNTGELFF. The DNA for the CDR3 is TGTGCCAGCAGTGAACGGGGGGCTACTAGCGTCGGGAACACCGGGGAGCTGTTTTTT.

This sequence joins TRBV2 and TRBJ2-7, with 11 bases lining up with TRBD2. The CDR3 sequence is 16 residues long. Per germline, CDR1 SNHLY and CDR2 FYNNEI. The V segment lost 1 base and the J segment 0 bases; nucleotides outside the gene matches: 2. CDR3 DNA: TGTGCCAGCAGTGAAGGGACTAGCGGGTTCTCCTACGAGCAGTACTTC. As protein: CASSEGTSGFSYEQYF.

The chain combines TRBV7-3 with TRBJ2-2, with TRBD1 matching over 10 bases. The CDR3 extends over 15 amino acids. Germline values: CDR1 SGHTA, CDR2 FQGTGA. The V gene end was trimmed by 5 bases and the J gene end by 7 bases; junction bases not matched to a gene: 7. The DNA of the CDR3 is TGTGCCAGCAGCCAGACAGGGGGCAGGAGCGGGGAGCTGTTTTTT. Its translation: CASSQTGGRSGELFF. Full variable domain (rest looked up from reference TRBV7-3 and TRBJ2-2): GAGVSQTPSNKVTEKGKYVELRCDPISGHTALYWYRQSLGQGPEFLIYFQGTGAADDSGLPNDRFFAVRPEGSVSTLKIQRTERGDSAVYLCASSQTGGRSGELFFGEGSRLTVL.

The chain couples TRBV6-1 to TRBJ2-1; D unclear. The CDR3 covers 12 residues. CDR1 MNHNS and CDR2 SASEGT come from the germline V gene. Deletions cut 4 bases from V and 10 bases from J, with 11 bases between. The CDR3 is CASSVSPVEQFF. CDR3 bases: TGTGCCAGCAGTGTTAGCCCTGTCGAGCAGTTCTTC.

This sequence joins TRBV5-1 and TRBJ1-5, with no clear D. The length of the CDR3 is 15 residues. Germline CDR1 is SGHRS and CDR2 is YFSETQ. V was cut by 4 bases and J by 6 bases, with 17 bases left in between. The CDR3 DNA reads as TGCGCCAGCAGCCCAGGTGGGGTTAGCGGTCAGCCCCAGCATTTT. Its protein is CASSPGGVSGQPQHF.

This clone was detected a few times. The rearrangement joins TRBV28 to TRBJ2-5; no definite D call. Germline-derived CDR1 and CDR2 are MDHEN and SYDVKM. V shed 6 bases and J shed 5 bases, with 7 bases lying between them. The CDR3 totals 11 residues. The CDR3 protein is CASSEGETQYF. The CDR3 DNA reads TGTGCCAGCAGCGAAGGGGAGACCCAGTACTTC. The whole variable domain, filled in from reference TRBV28 and TRBJ2-5, reads DVKVTQSSRYLVKRTGEKVFLECVQDMDHENMFWYRQDPGLGLRLIYFSYDVKMKEKGDIPEGYSVSREKKERFSLILESASTNQTSMYLCASSEGETQYFGPGTRLLVL.

The chain employs TRBV10-2 and TRBJ1-2, with D possibly being TRBD1 (5 bases). Germline V CDR1 and CDR2: WSHSY, SAAADI. Trimming removed 2 bases at V and 5 bases at J, with 9 bases between. The CDR3 length is 13 residues. The CDR3 DNA reads as TGCGCCAGCAGTGAGGGAGGGGTATATGGCTACACCTTC. It translates to CASSEGGVYGYTF.

The V gene is TRBV5-4, the J gene TRBJ2-1, with a possible D match to TRBD1 (6 bases). There are 13 residues in the CDR3. Germline loops: CDR1 SGHNT, CDR2 YYREEE (reference sequence). Trimming pared 2 bases from V and 8 bases from J, leaving 11 bases between. In DNA, the CDR3 is TGTGCCAGCAGCTTCTCCAACAGGGATGAGCAGTTCTTC. The encoded protein is CASSFSNRDEQFF.

This clone has only one observation. The chain has TRBV30 and TRBJ2-5, with D unclear. Germline assignment: CDR1 GTSNPN and CDR2 SVGIG (reference sequence). V lost 4 bases, J lost 2 bases, and 5 bases lay in between. The CDR3 sequence is 11 residues long. In DNA, the CDR3 is TGTGCCTGGACAGAACAAGAGACCCAGTACTTC. Translated, it gives CAWTEQETQYF.

The rearrangement uses TRBV5-6 and TRBJ2-7; D remains ambiguous. In germline, CDR1 is SGHDT, CDR2 YYEEEE. This CDR3 contains 14 residues. V was trimmed by 0 bases and J by 1 base, leaving 8 bases between them. CDR3 in amino acids: CASSLGAGSYEQYF. The CDR3, as DNA: TGTGCCAGCAGCTTGGGGGCAGGTTCCTACGAGCAGTACTTC. Looking up the rest from reference TRBV5-6 and TRBJ2-7 gives the full variable domain: DAGVTQSPTHLIKTRGQQVTLRCSPKSGHDTVSWYQQALGQGPQFIFQYYEEEERQRGNFPDRFSGHQFPNYSSELNVNALLLGDSALYLCASSLGAGSYEQYFGPGTRLTVT.

A single count supports this clone. This rearrangement joins TRBV5-4 to TRBJ2-7; D is perhaps TRBD2 (6 bases). Germline V gene sequence: CDR1 SGHNT, CDR2 YYREEE (reference sequence). V was shortened by 0 bases and J by 4 bases, with 14 bases between the two germline ends. The CDR3 is 15 amino acids. The CDR3 reads CASSLGGLGRYEQYF. CDR3 sequence (DNA): TGTGCCAGCAGCTTGGGGGGGTTAGGGAGGTACGAGCAGTACTTC.

The chain joins TRBV11-2 to TRBJ1-3; D gene unclear. Germline V gene data show CDR1 as SGHAT and CDR2 as FQNNGV. Trimming took 1 base from V and 1 from J, leaving 5 bases between them. CDR3 length: 14 amino acids. The CDR3 DNA is TGTGCCAGCAGCTTAGGTGGGTCTGGAAACACCATATATTTT. Its protein product is CASSLGGSGNTIYF.

The chain joins TRBV29-1 to TRBJ1-1, with D unclear. The V and J ends lost 6 bases and 4 bases respectively, with 15 bases between them. The CDR3 is made up of 13 amino acids. CDR1 SQVTM and CDR2 ANQGSEA come from the germline V gene. The CDR3 DNA is TGCAGCGTCGGTCGGGGTGGCGGCACTGAAGCTTTCTTT. Protein: CSVGRGGGTEAFF.

The chain recombines TRBV25-1 with TRBJ1-3; D perhaps matches TRBD1 (5 bases). The CDR3 is 14 residues long. V lost 1 base and J lost 3, with 7 bases in between. Germline CDR1 MGHDK, CDR2 SYGVNS. In DNA, the CDR3 is TGTGCCAGCAGTGAATCCGGGGGTGGAAACACCATATATTTT. Protein: CASSESGGGNTIYF.

This chain connects TRBV29-1 to TRBJ2-2; D possibly corresponds to TRBD1 (6 bases). This CDR3 is built from 17 residues. Trimming removed 1 base at V and 3 bases at J, with 18 bases between. Germline loops: CDR1 SQVTM, CDR2 ANQGSEA. As DNA, the CDR3 is TGCAGCGTTGAAGTTACACAGGGTTTGCTCGACACCGGGGAGCTGTTTTTT. Residues: CSVEVTQGLLDTGELFF.

V usage is TRBV19 and J usage is TRBJ2-5; 10 bases map to TRBD2. The germline gives CDR1 LNHDA, CDR2 SQIVND (reference sequence). This CDR3 comprises 15 residues. Unmatched junction bases numbered 8, after V lost 5 bases and J lost 5 bases. This chain's CDR3 is CASSAGTSVLETQYF. Here the CDR3 DNA reads TGTGCCAGTAGTGCGGGGACTAGCGTACTGGAGACCCAGTACTTC.

This chain connects TRBV30 to TRBJ1-2, with TRBD1 identical over 7 bases. Trimming cost V 7 bases and J 0 bases; bases outside gene matches: 2. The length of the CDR3 is 12 residues. The germline V gene encodes CDR1 GTSNPN and CDR2 SVGIG (reference sequence). In nucleotides, the CDR3 is TGTGCCTTACAGGGGACTAACTATGGCTACACCTTC. Translation: CALQGTNYGYTF.

The chain has TRBV28 and TRBJ2-3, with unresolved D. The germline V gene has CDR1 MDHEN and CDR2 SYDVKM. V was cut by 9 bases and J by 2 bases, with 15 bases left in between. This CDR3 is 14 amino acids long. CDR3 sequence: CASTEQIITDTQYF. DNA for the CDR3: TGTGCCAGTACAGAACAGATAATCACAGATACGCAGTATTTT.

This clone was seen only a few times. The chain carries TRBV29-1 and TRBJ1-2; no reliable D call. Trimming shortened V by 0 bases and J by 8 bases, and 13 bases separated the two germline ends. This CDR3 has 13 amino acids. CDR1 and CDR2 (germline): SQVTM, ANQGSEA. The CDR3 loop is CSVEDSSGPGYTF. The DNA of the CDR3 is TGCAGCGTTGAAGATAGTTCAGGTCCGGGCTACACCTTC.

The V gene is TRBV6-5, the J gene TRBJ2-1; 13 nucleotides agree with TRBD2. V shed 5 bases, J shed 10 bases, and the junction held 8 bases outside the gene matches. This CDR3 has 15 residues. Germline CDR1 reads MNHEY; CDR2 reads SVGAGI. CDR3 sequence reads: CASSKGTSGMQEQFF. As DNA, the CDR3 is TGTGCCAGCAGTAAAGGGACTAGCGGGATGCAGGAGCAGTTCTTC.